This T cell receptor beta chain was recovered during a study of early T cells in non-severe SARS-CoV-2 infection. Study information: Sequenced bulk RNA came from whole blood that was unsorted, and chains were unpaired.

Researchers attached unique molecular identifiers to individual cDNA molecules. Using its own MiXCR run on the 5' RACE reads, TCRdb lists one record per CDR3 protein. The repertoire holds 30,000 to 35,000 distinct CDR3 sequences, roughly 6.6% seen once, with 2.7% in the top ten. Germline V CDR1 and CDR2: SGHTA, FQGNSA. The V gene end was trimmed by 4 bases and the J gene end by 13 bases; junction bases not matched to a gene: 18. There are 18 residues in the CDR3. There are many counts of this clonotype. This receptor was taken from an adult who was a healthcare worker with PCR-confirmed SARS-CoV-2 infection or an uninfected control (not recorded which). Sequenced: whole blood. The rearrangement joins TRBV7-2 to TRBJ1-6, with 11 bases lining up with TRBD1. The CDR3 reads CASSSTWTGGIVGAPLHF. CDR3 DNA sequence: TGTGCCAGCAGCTCGACCTGGACAGGGGGCATTGTAGGGGCGCCCCTCCACTTT.